The clone carrying this T cell receptor beta chain was seen a few times. The antigen is unknown. The sample comes from a study of shared clonotypes between healthy human individuals. About the study: CD4 naive and CD4 memory each took three plates per donor, while CD8 naive took two and CD8 memory one.

The germline V gene encodes CDR1 SNHLY and CDR2 FYNNEI. This CDR3 spans 15 amino acids. The V and J ends lost 1 base and 3 bases respectively, with 9 bases between them. Deep level was the assay's run setting. Generated by immunoSEQ multiplex PCR, the TCRdb table keeps only in-frame clones and is missing some. The repertoire includes approximately 250,000 clones, about 69% of them detected once, and 11% sits in the top ten. Study-wide results and caveats: A limitation of the genetic and exposure-history diversity represented arose from few donors. Non-shared clonotypes showed lower generation probabilities than clonotypes common to all four donors.

Sequencing used memory CD4+ T cells sorted from blood. Regarding subset: CD45RA-negative fraction. The clonotype comes from a man between 25 and 39 years old in good health. J is TRBJ1-4 and V is TRBV2; D is perhaps TRBD1 (5 bases). In nucleotides, the CDR3 is TGTGCCAGCAGTGAAGAGGGGTTGGCTAATGAAAAACTGTTTTTT. Protein sequence: CASSEEGLANEKLFF.